Shown below are 24 T cell receptor beta chains from a single sample sequenced in a study of blood T cells in healthy people across ages. Through a sample-barcoded 5' primer and a J-beta primer mix, a second PCR was run for roughly 6 to 11 cycles. TCRdb called the 5' RACE reads again in MiXCR, with one record for every CDR3 protein. The repertoire holds around 1,500,000 distinct CDR3 sequences, with around two fifths as singletons. The sequencing sample was made of blood. The receptors originated from a woman aged 18-29 years in good health.

Only a few counts were recorded for this clonotype. This chain connects TRBV11-2 to TRBJ2-5, with D perhaps TRBD2 (6 bases). The CDR3 covers 14 residues. Germline V gene data show CDR1 as SGHAT and CDR2 as FQNNGV. The ends were cut back, 0 bases at V and 4 bases at J, with 9 bases in the middle. The CDR3, as DNA: TGTGCCAGCAGCTTAGATTGGGGGGTAGAGACCCAGTACTTC. It codes for CASSLDWGVETQYF.

The chain recombines TRBV2 with TRBJ1-4, with 7 bases fitting TRBD1. The CDR3 runs to 15 residues. V shed 5 bases and J 4 bases; nucleotides not matched to a gene: 7. Looked up from germline, CDR1 is SNHLY and CDR2 is FYNNEI. The CDR3 nucleotides are TGTGCCAGCAGTAGGGGACAGCTAAATAATGAAAAACTGTTTTTT. This sequence encodes CASSRGQLNNEKLFF.

This clonotype was found a few times. J is TRBJ2-1 and V is TRBV11-2, with TRBD2 matching 9 bases. This CDR3 is built from 16 residues. Per the germline V gene, CDR1 is SGHAT and CDR2 is FQNNGV. The J segment lost 4 bases and the V segment lost 4 bases, leaving 8 bases of the junction unmatched. CDR3 nucleotide sequence: TGTGCCAGCAGCTCCTCCGGGCTAGCGGGGTACAATGAGCAGTTCTTC. This translates into CASSSSGLAGYNEQFF.

Worth noting for this clonotype: The junction differs from germline at one of its ends, possibly a read error. The chain carries TRBV29-1 and TRBJ2-3; 11 bases fit TRBD2. CDR3 size: 15 residues. The germline V gene has CDR1 SQVTM and CDR2 ANQGSEA. In DNA form, the CDR3 reads TGCAGCGCTGAAGTTAGCGGGAGGGGCACAGATACGCAGTATTTT. Its protein product is CSAEVSGRGTDTQYF.

The chain carries TRBV11-2 and TRBJ1-1; 12 bases line up with TRBD1. The ends lost 1 base at V and 4 bases at J; junction bases unmatched: 7. CDR3 size: 17 residues. Germline CDR1 reads SGHAT; CDR2 reads FQNNGV. CDR3 amino acids: CASSLGDRGRGSTEAFF. CDR3 in DNA: TGTGCCAGCAGCTTAGGGGACAGGGGGCGCGGGAGCACTGAAGCTTTCTTT. Based on the CDR3 plus reference TRBV11-2 and TRBJ1-1, the full variable domain is EAGVAQSPRYKIIEKRQSVAFWCNPISGHATLYWYQQILGQGPKLLIQFQNNGVVDDSQLPKDRFSAERLKGVDSTLKIQPAKLEDSAVYLCASSLGDRGRGSTEAFFGQGTRLTVV.

The DNA for the CDR3 is TGTGCTAGTGGTTTGGTTGAGGAGACCCAGTACTTC. Amino acids: CASGLVEETQYF. The rearrangement links TRBV12-5 to TRBJ2-5; D is unclear. This CDR3 is built from 12 residues. The V and J ends lost 0 bases and 5 bases respectively, with 4 bases between them. Germline V gene data show CDR1 as LGHNT and CDR2 as FRNRAP.

This clonotype has only a few counts. The chain couples TRBV7-9 to TRBJ1-2; 10 nucleotides line up with TRBD1. Germline V gene lookup returns CDR1 SEHNR and CDR2 FQNEAQ (reference sequence). V shed 3 bases and J 0 bases; nucleotides not matched to a gene: 10. CDR3 size: 18 residues. Here the CDR3 reads CASSLAGTGARANYGYTF. CDR3 nucleotides: TGTGCCAGCAGCTTGGCCGGGACAGGGGCGAGAGCTAACTATGGCTACACCTTC. The full variable domain, in which reference TRBV7-9 and TRBJ1-2 provide the parts outside the CDR3, is DTGVSQNPRHKITKRGQNVTFRCDPISEHNRLYWYRQTLGQGPEFLTYFQNEAQLEKSRLLSDRFSAERPKGSFSTLEIQRTEQGDSAMYLCASSLAGTGARANYGYTFGSGTRLTVV.

The chain links TRBV7-2 to TRBJ2-1; possible D gene TRBD2, 5 bases. V was shortened by 5 bases and J by 5 bases, with 16 bases between the two germline ends. The CDR3 runs 15 residues. Germline lookup yields CDR1 SGHTA and CDR2 FQGNSA. The CDR3 nucleotides read TGTGCCAGCAGCCCGACTACACTTAGCGACAATGAGCAGTTCTTC. Encoded protein: CASSPTTLSDNEQFF. Full variable domain (outside the CDR3, taken from reference TRBV7-2 and TRBJ2-1): GAGVSQSPSNKVTEKGKDVELRCDPISGHTALYWYRQSLGQGLEFLIYFQGNSAPDKSGLPSDRFSAERTGGSVSTLTIQRTQQEDSAVYLCASSPTTLSDNEQFFGPGTRLTVL.

The chain has TRBV9 and TRBJ2-3; D uncertain. V lost 4 bases and J lost 0, with 15 bases in between. Germline V gene lookup returns CDR1 SGDLS and CDR2 YYNGEE. This CDR3 is built from 16 residues. Here the CDR3 DNA reads TGTGCCAGCAGCCCCCGTGGAAGGGATAGCACAGATACGCAGTATTTT. It translates to CASSPRGRDSTDTQYF. Drawing the rest from reference TRBV9 and TRBJ2-3, the complete variable domain is DSGVTQTPKHLITATGQRVTLRCSPRSGDLSVYWYQQSLDQGLQFLIQYYNGEERAKGNILERFSAQQFPDLHSELNLSSLELGDSALYFCASSPRGRDSTDTQYFGPGTRLTVL.

The chain uses TRBV12-3 or TRBV12-4 and TRBJ1-4; D not resolved. This CDR3 is 13 amino acids long. The V end lost 6 bases, the J end lost 8 bases, and 13 bases lay between the germline ends. The CDR3 sequence is CASSRHFQEKLFF. CDR3 sequence (DNA): TGTGCCAGCAGCAGGCACTTTCAGGAAAAACTGTTTTTT.

The chain employs TRBV19 and TRBJ1-5; D call uncertain. Between the trimmed V and J ends, which lost 7 bases and 3 bases, there was a span of 13 bases. Germline V gene data show CDR1 as LNHDA and CDR2 as SQIVND (reference sequence). This CDR3 has 14 residues. The CDR3 region is CASTPGPFNQPQHF. For the CDR3, the DNA is TGTGCCAGTACACCCGGGCCCTTCAATCAGCCCCAGCATTTT.

In its sample, this clonotype was seen many times. The chain uses TRBV10-3 and TRBJ2-7; D may be TRBD1 or TRBD2 (5 bases each). Trimming removed 2 bases from V and 6 bases from J, with 11 bases in between. The CDR3 is made up of 13 amino acids. Germline V lookup: CDR1 ENHRY, CDR2 SYGVKD. DNA for the CDR3: TGTGCCATCAGTGAGGGGACCAGATCCGAGCAGTACTTC. It translates to CAISEGTRSEQYF.

The chain uses TRBV3-1 and TRBJ2-7; D may correspond to TRBD1 or TRBD2 (6 bases each). Gene TRBJ2-5 matches the end of the DNA better, so the J call may be wrong. This CDR3 comprises 13 residues. Germline CDR1 and CDR2: LGHDT and YNNKEL (reference sequence). Written as DNA, the CDR3 is TGTGCCGGTGGGATATGGGGGGCAGAGACCCAGTACTTC. It encodes CAGGIWGAETQYF.

This sequence joins TRBV5-1 and TRBJ2-7; 11 bases are shared with TRBD2. The CDR3 sequence is 17 residues long. With V trimmed by 1 base and J by 6 bases, 12 bases remained unmatched. Germline CDR1 is SGHRS and CDR2 is YFSETQ. CDR3 sequence: CASSLLGLTSGMSEQYF. The CDR3 DNA follows: TGCGCCAGCAGCTTGTTGGGGCTGACTAGCGGGATGTCCGAGCAGTACTTC.

The rearrangement links TRBV4-1 to TRBJ2-2; 9 bases are shared with TRBD2. V trimming: 6 bases; J trimming: 3 bases; junction bases outside the gene matches: 11. From germline, CDR1 is MGHRA and CDR2 YSYEKL. The CDR3 extends over 17 amino acids. CDR3 region: CASRLTIAGGDTGELFF. In DNA, the CDR3 is TGCGCCAGCAGGCTTACTATTGCGGGAGGGGACACCGGGGAGCTGTTTTTT.

The CDR3 DNA reads as TGTGCCAGCAGGGTTCAGGGTCCCACCCAGTACTTC. It codes for CASRVQGPTQYF. The chain is built from TRBV2 and TRBJ2-7, with D tentatively TRBD1 (5 bases). V dropped 6 bases and J dropped 10 bases, with 16 bases sitting between them. Germline assignment: CDR1 SNHLY and CDR2 FYNNEI. There are 12 residues in the CDR3.

This clonotype showed up just a few times. The chain has TRBV20-1 and TRBJ2-7, with 7 bases fitting TRBD1. The J segment lost 7 bases and the V segment lost 3 bases, leaving 0 bases of the junction unmatched. This CDR3 has 10 amino acids. In germline, CDR1 is DFQATT, CDR2 SNEGSKA (reference sequence). The CDR3 DNA sequence: TGCAGTGCTAGGGACAGGGAGCAGTACTTC. It encodes CSARDREQYF.

This clonotype appeared a few times. The V call is TRBV5-5, the J call TRBJ2-7; D possibly corresponds to TRBD1 (6 bases). This CDR3 region has 17 residues. V was pared by 1 base and J by 2 bases, with 19 bases between. From germline, CDR1 is SGHKS and CDR2 YYEKEE (reference sequence). The CDR3 region is CASSLSKDTGITYEQYF. The CDR3 DNA is TGTGCCAGCAGCTTGTCAAAGGACACAGGGATCACCTACGAGCAGTACTTC.

V and J are TRBV6-6 and TRBJ2-7, with 12 bases fitting TRBD2. V shed 2 bases and J 3 bases; nucleotides not matched to a gene: 5. This CDR3 has 16 amino acids. Germline lookup yields CDR1 MNHNY and CDR2 SVGAGI (reference sequence). In nucleotides, the CDR3 is TGTGCCAGCAGTTACCAACAGACTAGCGGGAGCTACGAGCAGTACTTC. Protein: CASSYQQTSGSYEQYF.

This sequence joins TRBV15 and TRBJ1-1; D perhaps matches TRBD1 (6 bases). There are 14 residues in the CDR3. V was clipped by 0 bases and J by 8 bases, with 13 bases between them. Germline CDR1 and CDR2: LNHNV and YYDKDF (reference sequence). As DNA, the CDR3 is TGTGCCACCAGCAGAGATTTCCGGGGGCGCGAAGCTTTCTTT. It is translated as CATSRDFRGREAFF.

The rearrangement links TRBV6-5 to TRBJ2-1; 8 nucleotides align to TRBD1. After removal of 6 bases from V and 10 bases from J, the junction contained 14 bases not matched to a gene. CDR3 length: 15 residues. Germline V gene sequence: CDR1 MNHEY, CDR2 SVGAGI. CDR3 residues: CASSINDRGGYEQFF. Written as DNA, the CDR3 is TGTGCCAGCAGCATAAACGACAGGGGAGGCTACGAGCAGTTCTTC.

This clonotype came up a few times. The chain employs TRBV2 and TRBJ1-2; D is unresolved. V lost 3 bases and J 0 bases, leaving 11 bases between the germline ends. The CDR3 is 15 amino acids. Germline V gene data show CDR1 as SNHLY and CDR2 as FYNNEI. The CDR3: CASSDRSGANYGYTF. DNA of the CDR3: TGTGCCAGCAGTGATCGGAGCGGCGCTAACTATGGCTACACCTTC.

As regards this clonotype: Relative to the germline gene, one junction end is altered; a read error may explain this. The CDR3 coding sequence is TGTGCCTGCAGTGTCGTCTCTGGGGCCAACGTCCTGACTTTC. Protein: CACSVVSGANVLTF. This rearrangement joins TRBV12-3 or TRBV12-4 to TRBJ2-6, with unresolved D. This CDR3 contains 14 residues.

This clonotype was seen only a few times. The rearrangement links TRBV28 to TRBJ1-2; D gene uncertain. Deletions cut 4 bases from V and 5 bases from J, with 17 bases between. The CDR3 loop spans 15 amino acids. Germline values: CDR1 MDHEN, CDR2 SYDVKM. The CDR3 reads CASSSRPGSAYGYTF. CDR3 nucleotides: TGTGCCAGCAGTTCGAGACCGGGGAGCGCTTATGGCTACACCTTC.